Reported below is one T cell receptor (beta chain). Seattle patients were enrolled while actively infected and followed longitudinally. Losses at the gene ends were 4 bases for V and 3 bases for J; bases not matched to a gene: 8. CDR3 length: 16 residues. Germline lookup yields CDR1 MDHEN and CDR2 SYDVKM. The data belong to a study of blood T cell repertoires in COVID-19. In the study overall: The study drew acute and convalescent COVID-19 samples from the United States, Italy and Spain. From T cells, B-cell-depleted T cells, or PBMCs came the material, which was cDNA or gDNA.

Authors' analysis steps: Amplified reference gene primers provided the basis for estimating nucleated cell counts. Generated by immunoSEQ multiplex PCR, the TCRdb table keeps only in-frame clones and is missing some. V and J calls and clone size are as listed in that table; D and trimming were resolved from the DNA. The data hold some 350,000 clones, with about 87% observed a single time. The chain couples TRBV28 to TRBJ1-2; 10 bases match TRBD1. Sequencing was done on a sample of peripheral blood. This TCR came from a woman aged 45-65 years with COVID-19, enrolled during active disease. In nucleotides, the CDR3 is TGTGCCAGCAGTTCCTCCGGGACAGGGGATTACTATGGCTACACCTTC. Protein product: CASSSSGTGDYYGYTF.